This note documents a single T cell receptor (beta chain) sequence. The sample is drawn from a study of T-cell reconstitution after alpha-beta-depleted transplantation in children. Preparation of the TCRbeta library used unique molecular identifiers. TCRdb reprocessed the PCR reads via MiXCR and lists one record per CDR3 protein. Of about half a million distinct CDR3 sequences detected, around 13% appear once; the ten largest clones hold about 5%. V trimming: 3 bases; J trimming: 9 bases; junction bases outside the gene matches: 3. Germline V gives CDR1 SGHTA, CDR2 FQGNSA. The CDR3 runs to 13 residues.

This sequence joins TRBV7-2 and TRBJ2-5; 11 nucleotides align to TRBD2. This receptor was taken from a human donor who donated a stem cell graft to a child with combined immunodeficiency. Sequencing used PBMCs from the stem cell graft donor, obtained from the stem cell graft. CDR3 loop: CASSLTSGTAQYF. The CDR3 DNA reads TGTGCCAGCAGCTTGACTAGCGGGACAGCCCAGTACTTC.